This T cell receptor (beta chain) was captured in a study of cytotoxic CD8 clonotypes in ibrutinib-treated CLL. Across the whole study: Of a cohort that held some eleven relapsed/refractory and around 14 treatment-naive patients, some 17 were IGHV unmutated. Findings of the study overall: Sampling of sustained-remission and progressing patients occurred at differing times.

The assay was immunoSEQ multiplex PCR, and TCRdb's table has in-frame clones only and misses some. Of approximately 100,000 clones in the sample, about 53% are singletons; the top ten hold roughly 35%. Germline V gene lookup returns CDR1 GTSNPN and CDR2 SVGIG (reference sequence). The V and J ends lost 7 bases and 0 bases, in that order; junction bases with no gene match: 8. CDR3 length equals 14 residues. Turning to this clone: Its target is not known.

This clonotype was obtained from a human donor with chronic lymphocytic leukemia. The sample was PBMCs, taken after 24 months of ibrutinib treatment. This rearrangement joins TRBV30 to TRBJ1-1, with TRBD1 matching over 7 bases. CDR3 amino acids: CAYQVRGMNTEAFF. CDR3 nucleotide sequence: TGTGCCTACCAGGTCAGGGGGATGAACACTGAAGCTTTCTTT.